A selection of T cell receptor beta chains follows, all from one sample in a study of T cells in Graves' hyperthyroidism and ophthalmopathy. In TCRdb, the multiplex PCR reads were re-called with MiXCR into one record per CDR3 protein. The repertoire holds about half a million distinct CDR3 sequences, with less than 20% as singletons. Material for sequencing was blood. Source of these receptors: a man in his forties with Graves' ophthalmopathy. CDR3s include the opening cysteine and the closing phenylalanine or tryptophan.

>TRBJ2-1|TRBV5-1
CASSPGQGLGEQFF
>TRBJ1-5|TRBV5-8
CASSLGGATDQPQHF
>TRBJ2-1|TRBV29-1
CSGRKILAGPYNEQFF
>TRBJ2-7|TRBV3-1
CASSRQVSSYEQYF
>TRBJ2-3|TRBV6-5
CASSYSGLAPPGDTQYF
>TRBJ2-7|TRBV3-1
CASSWRGGSYEQYF
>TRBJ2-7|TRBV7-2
CASSFPGTPYEQYF
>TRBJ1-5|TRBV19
CASSFIRDRGNQPQHF
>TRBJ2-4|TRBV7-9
CASSPRGTDLNIQYF
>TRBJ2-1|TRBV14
CASSPLAGPRFNEQFF
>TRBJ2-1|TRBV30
CAWSWGAGLNYNEQFF
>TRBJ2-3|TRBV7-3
CASSLTPWADTQYF
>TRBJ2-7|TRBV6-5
CASSYRKGAGLPYEQYF
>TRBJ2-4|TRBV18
CASSPPGTTLNIQYF
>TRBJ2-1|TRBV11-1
CASSLTGQVASGSSDEQFF
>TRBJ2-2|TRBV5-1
CASGNGGRGTGELFF
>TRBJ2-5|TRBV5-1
CASKPQGNVGETQYF
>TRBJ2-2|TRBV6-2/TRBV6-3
CASGVTANTGELFF
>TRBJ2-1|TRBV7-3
CASSLLQGPYNEQFF
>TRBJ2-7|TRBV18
CASSPPSHSYEQYF
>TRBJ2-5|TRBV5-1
CASSSAGTQETQYF
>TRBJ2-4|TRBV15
CATSTELAGGWGAKNIQYF
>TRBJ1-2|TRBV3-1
CASSQDRRSGYTF
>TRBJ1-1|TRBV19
CASSIDGGAEAFF
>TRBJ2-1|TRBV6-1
CASRPRGGRGYNEQFF
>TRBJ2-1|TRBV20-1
CSARDVGRTRNNEQFF
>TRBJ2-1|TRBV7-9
CASSFAGHEQFF
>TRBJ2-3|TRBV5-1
CASSLGVGYTDTQYF